One TCR beta chain is described in this entry. Roughly 200 ng DNA, around 30,000 T cell genomes, went into each sorted-subset replicate PCR. In the source study's methods: ImmunoSEQ junction-only sequences lacked quality scores, so their filtering differed. Profiled with immunoSEQ multiplex PCR; TCRdb holds only in-frame clones, not every one. Clone size and the V and J calls come from that table; the DNA yielded D and trimming. The table records roughly 1.5 million clones, 95% to 99% of them present only once. The sample originates from a study of shared clonotypes between healthy human individuals. CDR3 size: 16 residues. The V segment lost 4 bases and the J segment 0 bases; nucleotides outside the gene matches: 8. The V gene's germline CDR1 is SQVTM and CDR2 ANQGSEA.

Material: naive CD4+ T cells sorted from blood. Specified subset: CD45RA+ positively selected. The chain links TRBV29-1 to TRBJ2-3; 9 bases line up with TRBD1. The TCR originated in a man aged 25-45 years in good health. The CDR3, as DNA: TGCAGCGTTGGTCAACGGACAGGGGATAGCACAGATACGCAGTATTTT. Amino acids: CSVGQRTGDSTDTQYF.